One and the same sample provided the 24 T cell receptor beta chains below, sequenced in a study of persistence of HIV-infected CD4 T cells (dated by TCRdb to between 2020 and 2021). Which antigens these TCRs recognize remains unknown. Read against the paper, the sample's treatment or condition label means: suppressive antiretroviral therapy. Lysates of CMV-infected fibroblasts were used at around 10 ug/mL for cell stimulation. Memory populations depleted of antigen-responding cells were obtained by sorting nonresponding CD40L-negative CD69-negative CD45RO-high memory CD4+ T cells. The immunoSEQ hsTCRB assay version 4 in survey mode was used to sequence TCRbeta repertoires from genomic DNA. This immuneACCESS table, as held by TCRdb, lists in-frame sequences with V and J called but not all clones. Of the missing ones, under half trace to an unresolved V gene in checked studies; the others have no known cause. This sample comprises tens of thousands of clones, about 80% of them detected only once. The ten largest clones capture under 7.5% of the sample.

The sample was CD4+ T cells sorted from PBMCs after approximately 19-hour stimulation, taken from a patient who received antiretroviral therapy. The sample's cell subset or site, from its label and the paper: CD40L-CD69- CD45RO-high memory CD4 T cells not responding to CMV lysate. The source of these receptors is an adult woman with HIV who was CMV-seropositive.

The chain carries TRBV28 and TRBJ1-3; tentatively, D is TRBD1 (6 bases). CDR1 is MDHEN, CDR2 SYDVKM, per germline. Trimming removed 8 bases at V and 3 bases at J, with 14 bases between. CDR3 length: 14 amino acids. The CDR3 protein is CASQMGGSGNTIYF. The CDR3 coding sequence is TGTGCCAGCCAGATGGGGGGCAGTGGAAACACCATATATTTT.

The CDR3 nucleotides read TGTGCCAGCAGCTGGACAGTAACTTCTAACTATGGCTACACCTTC. This gives the protein CASSWTVTSNYGYTF. This chain connects TRBV6-2 or TRBV6-3 to TRBJ1-2, with D maybe TRBD1 (6 bases). CDR3 length: 15 amino acids. Trimming took off 6 bases at V and 0 bases at J, with 14 bases between the two ends. The germline V gene encodes CDR1 MNHEY and CDR2 SVGEGT.

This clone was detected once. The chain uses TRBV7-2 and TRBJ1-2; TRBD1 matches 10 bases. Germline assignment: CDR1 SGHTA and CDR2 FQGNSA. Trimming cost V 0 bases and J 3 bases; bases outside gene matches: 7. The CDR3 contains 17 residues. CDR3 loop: CASSLAVGQGEDYGYTF. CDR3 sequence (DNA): TGTGCCAGCAGCTTAGCGGTAGGACAGGGGGAAGACTATGGCTACACCTTC.

CDR3 bases: TGTGCCAGCAGTCCGGGAAATAACTATGGCTACACCTTC. It is translated as CASSPGNNYGYTF. V gene TRBV12-3 or TRBV12-4 combines with J gene TRBJ1-2; unclear D gene. Between the trimmed V and J ends, which lost 5 bases and 1 base, there was a span of 8 bases. CDR3 length: 13 amino acids.

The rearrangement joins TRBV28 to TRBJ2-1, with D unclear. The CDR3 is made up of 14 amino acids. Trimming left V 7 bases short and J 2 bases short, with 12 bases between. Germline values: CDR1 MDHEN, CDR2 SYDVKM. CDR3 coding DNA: TGTGCCAGCATTCCCGGCGGCCCCTACAATGAGCAGTTCTTC. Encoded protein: CASIPGGPYNEQFF.

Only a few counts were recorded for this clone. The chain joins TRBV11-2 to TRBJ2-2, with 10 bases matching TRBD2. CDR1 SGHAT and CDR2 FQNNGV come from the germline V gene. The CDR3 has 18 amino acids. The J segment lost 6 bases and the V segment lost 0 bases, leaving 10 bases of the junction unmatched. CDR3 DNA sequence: TGTGCCAGCAGCTTAGAAAGAAGGATTAGCGGGAGGTCCGGGGAGCTGTTTTTT. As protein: CASSLERRISGRSGELFF.

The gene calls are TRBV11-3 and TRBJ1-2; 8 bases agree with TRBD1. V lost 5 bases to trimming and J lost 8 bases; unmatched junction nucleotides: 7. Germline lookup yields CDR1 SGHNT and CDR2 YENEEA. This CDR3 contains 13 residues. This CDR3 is CASSTRDRRGYTF. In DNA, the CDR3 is TGTGCCAGCAGCACCCGGGACAGGCGAGGCTACACCTTC.

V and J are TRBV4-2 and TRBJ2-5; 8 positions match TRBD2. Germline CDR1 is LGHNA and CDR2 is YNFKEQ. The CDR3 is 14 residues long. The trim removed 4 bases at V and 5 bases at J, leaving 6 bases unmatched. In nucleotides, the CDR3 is TGTGCCAGCAGCCTGAGCGGGGGTGGGGAGACCCAGTACTTC. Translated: CASSLSGGGETQYF.

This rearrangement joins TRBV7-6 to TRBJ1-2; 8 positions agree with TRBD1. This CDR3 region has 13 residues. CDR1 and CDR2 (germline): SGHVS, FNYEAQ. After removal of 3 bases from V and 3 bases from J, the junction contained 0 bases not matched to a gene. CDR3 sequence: CASSLTGDYGYTF. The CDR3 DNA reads TGTGCCAGCAGCTTGACAGGGGACTATGGCTACACCTTC.

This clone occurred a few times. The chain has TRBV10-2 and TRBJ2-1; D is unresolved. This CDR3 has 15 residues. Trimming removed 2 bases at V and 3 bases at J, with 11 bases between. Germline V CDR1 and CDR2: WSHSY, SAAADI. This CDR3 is CASSEGVGFYNEQFF. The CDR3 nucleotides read TGCGCCAGCAGTGAGGGGGTAGGGTTCTACAATGAGCAGTTCTTC.

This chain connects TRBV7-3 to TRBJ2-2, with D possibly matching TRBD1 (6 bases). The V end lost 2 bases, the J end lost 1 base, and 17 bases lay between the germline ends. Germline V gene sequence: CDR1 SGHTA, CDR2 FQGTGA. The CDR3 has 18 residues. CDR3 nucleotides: TGTGCCAGCAGCTTAGATTCAGGGGCCCTAATGAACACCGGGGAGCTGTTTTTT. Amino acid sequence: CASSLDSGALMNTGELFF.

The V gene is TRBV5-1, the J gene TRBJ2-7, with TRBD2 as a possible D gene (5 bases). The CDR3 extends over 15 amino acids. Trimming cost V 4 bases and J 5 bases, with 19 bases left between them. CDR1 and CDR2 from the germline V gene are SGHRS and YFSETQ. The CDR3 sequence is CASSQSHGISNEQYF. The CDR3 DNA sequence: TGCGCCAGCAGCCAGTCCCACGGGATAAGCAACGAGCAGTACTTC.

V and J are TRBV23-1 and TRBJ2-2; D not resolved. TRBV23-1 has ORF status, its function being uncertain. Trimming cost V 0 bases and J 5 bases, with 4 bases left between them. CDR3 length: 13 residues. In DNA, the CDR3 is TGCGCCAGCAGTCAATCTTATACCGGGGAGCTGTTTTTT. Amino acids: CASSQSYTGELFF.

CDR3 region: CASGLAWTSGSHLPKIYEQYF. The CDR3 nucleotides are TGTGCTAGTGGTCTAGCCTGGACTAGCGGGTCCCATTTGCCGAAGATCTACGAGCAGTACTTC. J is TRBJ2-5 and V is TRBV12-5, with 11 nucleotides matching TRBD2. The J call is in doubt because the DNA end fits TRBJ2-7 better. The CDR3 length is 21 residues. The germline V gene has CDR1 LGHNT and CDR2 FRNRAP.

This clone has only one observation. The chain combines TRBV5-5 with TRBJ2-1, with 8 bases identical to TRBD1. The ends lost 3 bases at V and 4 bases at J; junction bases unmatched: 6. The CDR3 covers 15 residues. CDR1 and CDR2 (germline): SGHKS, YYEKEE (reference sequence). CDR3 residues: CASSSGQGRYNEQFF. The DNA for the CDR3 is TGTGCCAGCAGCTCCGGACAGGGAAGGTACAATGAGCAGTTCTTC.

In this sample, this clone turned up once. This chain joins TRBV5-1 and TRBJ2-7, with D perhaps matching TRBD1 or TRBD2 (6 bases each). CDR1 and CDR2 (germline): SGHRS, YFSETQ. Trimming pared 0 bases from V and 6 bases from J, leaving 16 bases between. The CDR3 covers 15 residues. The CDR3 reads CASSLEGGRGGEQYF. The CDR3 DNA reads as TGCGCCAGCAGCTTGGAAGGCGGCAGGGGAGGCGAGCAGTACTTC.

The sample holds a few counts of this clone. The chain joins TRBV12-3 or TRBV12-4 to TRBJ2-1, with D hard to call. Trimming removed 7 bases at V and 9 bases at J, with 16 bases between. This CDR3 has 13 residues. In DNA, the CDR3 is TGTGCCAGCACCCCAAGCACCTCTCGTGAGCAGTTCTTC. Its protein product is CASTPSTSREQFF.

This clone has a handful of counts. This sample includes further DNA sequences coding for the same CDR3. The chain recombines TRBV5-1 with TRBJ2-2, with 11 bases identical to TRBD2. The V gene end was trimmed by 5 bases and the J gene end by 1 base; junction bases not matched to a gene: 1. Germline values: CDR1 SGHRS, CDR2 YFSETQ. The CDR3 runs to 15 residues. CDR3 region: CASRLAGGNTGELFF. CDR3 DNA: TGCGCCAGCAGGCTAGCGGGAGGGAACACCGGGGAGCTGTTTTTT.

The CDR3: CASSLRGGLGEKLFF. The CDR3 DNA sequence: TGTGCCAGCAGTTTACGTGGGGGTTTGGGGGAAAAACTGTTTTTT. The gene calls are TRBV28 and TRBJ1-4; D may be TRBD1 (5 bases). The germline gives CDR1 MDHEN, CDR2 SYDVKM. The CDR3 has 15 amino acids. V was cut by 2 bases and J by 8 bases, with 15 bases left in between.

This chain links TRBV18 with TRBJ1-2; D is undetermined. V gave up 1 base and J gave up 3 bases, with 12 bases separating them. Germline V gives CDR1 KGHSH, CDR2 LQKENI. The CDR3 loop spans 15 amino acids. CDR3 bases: TGTGCCAGCTCACCACGGAGGGATCTAGACTATGGCTACACCTTC. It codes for CASSPRRDLDYGYTF.

For the CDR3, the DNA is TGTGCCAGCCTCCGTAGGGGAGAGACTGAAGCTTTCTTT. Protein product: CASLRRGETEAFF. The gene calls are TRBV6-6 and TRBJ1-1; maybe TRBD1 (5 bases). Trimming took off 8 bases at V and 5 bases at J, with 15 bases between the two ends. Germline CDR1 MNHNY, CDR2 SVGAGI (reference sequence). This CDR3 is 13 amino acids long.

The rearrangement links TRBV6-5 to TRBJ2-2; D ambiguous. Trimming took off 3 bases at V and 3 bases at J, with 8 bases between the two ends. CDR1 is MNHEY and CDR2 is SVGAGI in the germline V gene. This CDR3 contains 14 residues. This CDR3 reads CASSYSRDTGELFF. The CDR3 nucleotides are TGTGCCAGCAGTTATTCGAGAGACACCGGGGAGCTGTTTTTT.

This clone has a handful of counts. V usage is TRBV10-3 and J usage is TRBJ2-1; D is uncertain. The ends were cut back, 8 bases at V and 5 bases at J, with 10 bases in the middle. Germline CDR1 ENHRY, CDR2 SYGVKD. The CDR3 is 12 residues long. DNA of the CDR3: TGTGCCATCTCTGGGGATCACAATGAGCAGTTCTTC. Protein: CAISGDHNEQFF.

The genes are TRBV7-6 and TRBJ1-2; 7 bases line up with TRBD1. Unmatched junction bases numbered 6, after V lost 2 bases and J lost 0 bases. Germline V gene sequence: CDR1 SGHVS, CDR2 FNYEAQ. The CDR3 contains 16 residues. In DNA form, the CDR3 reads TGTGCCAGCAGCTTAACCGGGACAGCTTCTAACTATGGCTACACCTTC. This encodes CASSLTGTASNYGYTF.